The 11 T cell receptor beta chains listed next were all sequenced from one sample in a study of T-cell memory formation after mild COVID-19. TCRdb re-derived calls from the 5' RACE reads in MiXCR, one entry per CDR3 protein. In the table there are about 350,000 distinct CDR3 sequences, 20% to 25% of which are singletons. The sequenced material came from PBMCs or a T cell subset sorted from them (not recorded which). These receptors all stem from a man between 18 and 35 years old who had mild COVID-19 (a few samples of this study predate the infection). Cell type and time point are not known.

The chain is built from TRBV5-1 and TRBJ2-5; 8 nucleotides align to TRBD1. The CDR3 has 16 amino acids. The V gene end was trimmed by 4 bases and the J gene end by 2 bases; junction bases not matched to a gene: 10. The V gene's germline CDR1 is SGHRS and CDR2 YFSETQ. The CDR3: CASSIRTGSFQETQYF. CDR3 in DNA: TGCGCCAGCAGCATCCGGACAGGGAGCTTTCAAGAGACCCAGTACTTC.

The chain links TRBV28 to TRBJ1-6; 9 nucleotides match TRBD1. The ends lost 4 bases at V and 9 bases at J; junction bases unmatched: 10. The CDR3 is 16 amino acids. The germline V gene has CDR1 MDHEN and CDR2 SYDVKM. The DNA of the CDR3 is TGTGCCAGCAGTTCTACAGGGGGCCGATTCCGTTCACCCCTCCACTTT. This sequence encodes CASSSTGGRFRSPLHF.

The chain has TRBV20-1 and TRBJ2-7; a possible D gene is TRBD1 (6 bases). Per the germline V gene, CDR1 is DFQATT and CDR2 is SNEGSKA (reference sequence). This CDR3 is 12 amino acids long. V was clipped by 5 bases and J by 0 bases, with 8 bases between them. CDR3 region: CSASDSSYEQYF. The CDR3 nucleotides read TGCAGTGCTTCGGACAGCTCCTACGAGCAGTACTTC.

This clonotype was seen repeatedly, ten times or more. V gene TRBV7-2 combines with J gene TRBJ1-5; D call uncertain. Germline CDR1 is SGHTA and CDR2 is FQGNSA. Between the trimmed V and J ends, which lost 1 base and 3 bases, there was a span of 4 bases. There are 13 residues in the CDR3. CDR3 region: CASSLVSNQPQHF. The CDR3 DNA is TGTGCCAGCAGCTTAGTCTCCAATCAGCCCCAGCATTTT.

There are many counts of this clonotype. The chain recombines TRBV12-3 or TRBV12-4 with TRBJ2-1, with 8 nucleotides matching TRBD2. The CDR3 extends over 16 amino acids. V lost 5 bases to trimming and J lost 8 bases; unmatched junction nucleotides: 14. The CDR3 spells CASSNNRGGGSYEQFF. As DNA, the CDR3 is TGTGCCAGCAGTAACAACCGGGGGGGCGGGTCTTATGAGCAGTTCTTC.

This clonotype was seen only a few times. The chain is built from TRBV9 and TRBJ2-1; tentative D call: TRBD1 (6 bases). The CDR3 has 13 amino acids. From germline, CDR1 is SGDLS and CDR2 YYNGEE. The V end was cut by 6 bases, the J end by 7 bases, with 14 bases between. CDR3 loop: CASNPTGRNEQFF. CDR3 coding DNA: TGTGCCAGCAACCCGACAGGAAGGAATGAGCAGTTCTTC.

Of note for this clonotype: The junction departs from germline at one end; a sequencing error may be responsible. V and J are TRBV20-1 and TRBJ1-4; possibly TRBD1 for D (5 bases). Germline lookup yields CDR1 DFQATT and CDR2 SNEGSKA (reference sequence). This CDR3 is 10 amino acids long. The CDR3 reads CSALRQGVLF. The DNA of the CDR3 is TGCAGTGCCCTTCGGCAGGGAGTCCTTTTT.

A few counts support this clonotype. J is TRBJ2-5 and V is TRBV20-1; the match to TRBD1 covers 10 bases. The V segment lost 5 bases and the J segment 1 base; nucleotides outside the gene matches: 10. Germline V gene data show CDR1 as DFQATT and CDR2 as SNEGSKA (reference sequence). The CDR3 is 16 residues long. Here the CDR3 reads CSALTGGSWSQETQYF. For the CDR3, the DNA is TGCAGTGCTCTGACAGGGGGCTCGTGGTCCCAAGAGACCCAGTACTTC.

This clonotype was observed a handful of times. CDR3 amino acids: CASSSGVYNEQFF. Here the CDR3 DNA reads TGTGCCAGCAGTTCTGGGGTTTACAATGAGCAGTTCTTC. The chain carries TRBV6-1 and TRBJ2-1; unclear D gene. This CDR3 is built from 13 residues. Germline V lookup: CDR1 MNHNS, CDR2 SASEGT. With 5 bases removed from V and 4 bases from J, the gap between germline ends came to 9 bases.

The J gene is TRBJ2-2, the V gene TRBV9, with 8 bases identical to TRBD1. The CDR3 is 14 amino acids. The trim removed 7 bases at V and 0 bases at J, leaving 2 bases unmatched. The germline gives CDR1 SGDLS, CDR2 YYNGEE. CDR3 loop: CASETGANTGELFF. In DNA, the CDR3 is TGTGCCAGCGAGACAGGGGCGAACACCGGGGAGCTGTTTTTT.

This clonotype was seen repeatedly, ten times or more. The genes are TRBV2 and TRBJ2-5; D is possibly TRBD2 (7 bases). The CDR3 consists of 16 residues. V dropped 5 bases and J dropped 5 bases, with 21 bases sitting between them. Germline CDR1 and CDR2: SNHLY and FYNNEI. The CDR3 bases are TGTGCCAGCAGTAAAGTCGGAGGGGGGGCCGGGGAGACCCAGTACTTC. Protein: CASSKVGGGAGETQYF.